Sequencing of this T cell receptor (beta chain) was carried out in a study of Graves' ophthalmopathy and Graves' hyperthyroidism listed by TCRdb under 2018. Looking at the study overall: Peripheral blood was collected at initial diagnosis, prior to any treatment. For training and testing, the 80 to 100 patients in the discovery cohort were randomly divided in a 7:3 ratio. An independent validation cohort comprised some 19 hyperthyroidism patients and over 15 patients who later progressed from hyperthyroidism to ophthalmopathy. To explore V-J signatures that distinguish ophthalmopathy from hyperthyroidism, a discovery set of roughly 98 patients was enrolled, made up of approximately 45 with ophthalmopathy and some 56 with stable hyperthyroidism. In total, over 130 blood samples were TCR-sequenced: approximately 42 ophthalmopathy, roughly 77 hyperthyroidism and roughly 17 hyperthyroidism-to-ophthalmopathy patients. The study used signatures of the TCR beta repertoire to tell Graves' ophthalmopathy apart from Graves' hyperthyroidism and to predict which patients would progress to ophthalmopathy. Once sampling was done, hyperthyroidism patients were given methimazole at a starting dose of 30 mg daily, while ophthalmopathy patients were given high-dose intravenous methylprednisolone. In about six hyperthyroidism patients, the T-cell repertoires found in thyroid tissue were compared with those found in blood. What the work shows at the level of the full study, not this receptor alone: In validation, the model predicted ophthalmopathy progression with more than 70% sensitivity and about 77% specificity; 12 predicted patients were CT-confirmed with GO in a median of roughly 6.8 months. Sample size was not predetermined statistically, and investigators were not blinded to group allocation. In cross-validation, the 13-signature model distinguished ophthalmopathy from stable hyperthyroidism with less than 90% sensitivity and 81% to 82% specificity, while in the test set the corresponding values were approximately 80% and 75%. Among expanded thyroid clonotypes with frequency above 0.001, most also showed up in blood, which suggests that blood repertoires may reflect the thyroid immune response.

Hyperthyroidism was considered stable if no progression to ophthalmopathy occurred within 18 months of follow-up. Hyperthyroidism patients were newly diagnosed, were aged 18 to 65 years, and had a disease duration under 2 months. Patients were excluded if they had other autoimmune diseases, uncontrolled infections, pregnancy or lactation. Diagnosis was based on clinical symptoms, serum thyroxine, TRAb, thyroid ultrasound and orbital computed tomography. Ficoll-Paque density gradient centrifugation was used to isolate PBMCs from about 10 ml of fresh peripheral blood. Trizol reagent was used to extract the total RNA, and its quality was then checked on an Agilent 2100 Bioanalyzer. TCR beta CDR3 regions were amplified from RNA transcripts for repertoire sequencing. HTBI primers and the Qiagen OneStep RT-PCR kit were used in a first-round RT-PCR, which was followed by a second-round multiplex PCR, size selection and purification. Libraries were sequenced on an Illumina HiSeq2000 using paired-end 100 bp reads. As for the original processing: SOAPnuke was used to process the reads, removing any read that contained adapters or uncalled bases, had a mean Phred below 15, or lacked an exact match to the constant primer or identifier. High-quality paired reads were merged with COPE v1.2.5. Each unique nucleotide sequence was defined as a clonotype, and clonotypes were aligned to IMGT TRB V, D and J references with MiTCR v1.1. The analysis was limited to V-J combinations with a frequency above 0.0001, which together covered 99% to 99.2% of the repertoires. For each V-J combination, a TCR clonal expansion and chaos score was defined as the ratio of F50 clonal expansion to chaos observed in the TCRdist matrix. Welch's t-statistics and random forest were used to narrow the features down to approximately 13 V-J combinations, which were then fed into a naive Bayes classifier. The similarity between thyroid and blood repertoires was quantified using the Morisita-Horn index. In TCRdb, the public reads were trimmed at Q25 with fastp and aligned with MiXCR, with productive beta chains retained. Merged by CDR3 protein, the rows form single entries marked with the most common genes and DNA. The V and J calls come from TCRdb's annotation, not from the publication. For this sample there are about 380,000 distinct CDR3 sequences; 15% appear just once. The top ten clones comprise roughly 7% of the sample.

This clonotype was seen ten or more times. Its cognate antigen has yet to be identified. Nothing much larger sits one base from this clone, and base qualities are not available. From the germline V gene, CDR1 is MGHRA and CDR2 is YSYEKL. The CDR3 contains 14 residues, cysteine and phenylalanine counted. The CDR3 DNA has 42 bases and is translated from base 1. V sheds 0 bases and J sheds 3 bases, leaving 8 bases between their ends. This receptor was obtained from a woman aged 18 to 35 with stable Graves' hyperthyroidism. Donor details come from another sample of the same person, matched by shared clones. Recombination linked TRBV4-1 to TRBJ2-5; tentative D gene TRBD1, with 6 bases matching. Sequenced sample: peripheral blood. For the CDR3, the sequence is CASSQDRQEETQYF. The DNA sequence is TGCGCCAGCAGCCAAGACAGACAGGAAGAGACCCAGTACTTC.